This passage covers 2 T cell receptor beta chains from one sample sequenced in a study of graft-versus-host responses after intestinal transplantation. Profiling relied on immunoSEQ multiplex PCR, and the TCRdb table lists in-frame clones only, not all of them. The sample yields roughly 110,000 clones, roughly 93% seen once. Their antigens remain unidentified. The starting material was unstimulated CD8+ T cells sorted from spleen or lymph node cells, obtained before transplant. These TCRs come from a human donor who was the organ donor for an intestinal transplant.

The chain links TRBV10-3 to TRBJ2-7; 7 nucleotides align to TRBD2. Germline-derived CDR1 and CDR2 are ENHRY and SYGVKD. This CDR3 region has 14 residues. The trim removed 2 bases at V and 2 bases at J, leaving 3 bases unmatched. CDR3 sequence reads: CAISEPGTTYEQYF. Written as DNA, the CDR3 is TGTGCCATCAGTGAGCCCGGGACTACCTACGAGCAGTACTTC.

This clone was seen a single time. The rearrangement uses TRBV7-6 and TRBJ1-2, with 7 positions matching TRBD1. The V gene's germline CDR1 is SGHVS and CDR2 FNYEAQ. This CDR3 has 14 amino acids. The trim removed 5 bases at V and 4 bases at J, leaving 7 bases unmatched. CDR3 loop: CASSPRGGPYGYTF. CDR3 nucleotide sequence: TGTGCCAGCAGCCCCAGGGGGGGGCCCTATGGCTACACCTTC.